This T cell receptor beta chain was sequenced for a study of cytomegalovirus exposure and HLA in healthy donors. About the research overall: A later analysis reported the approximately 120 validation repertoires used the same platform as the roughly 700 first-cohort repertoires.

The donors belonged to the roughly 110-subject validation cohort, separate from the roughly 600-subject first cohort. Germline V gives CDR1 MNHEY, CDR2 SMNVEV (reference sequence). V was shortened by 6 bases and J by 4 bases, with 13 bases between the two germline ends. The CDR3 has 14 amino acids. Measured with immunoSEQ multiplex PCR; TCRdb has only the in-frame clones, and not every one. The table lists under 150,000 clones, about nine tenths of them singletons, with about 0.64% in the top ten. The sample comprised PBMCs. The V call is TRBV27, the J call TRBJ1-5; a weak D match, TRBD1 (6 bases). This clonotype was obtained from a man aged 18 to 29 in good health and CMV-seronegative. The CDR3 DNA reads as TGTGCCAGCAGACCCGGGACACTAAATCAGCCCCAGCATTTT. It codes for CASRPGTLNQPQHF.